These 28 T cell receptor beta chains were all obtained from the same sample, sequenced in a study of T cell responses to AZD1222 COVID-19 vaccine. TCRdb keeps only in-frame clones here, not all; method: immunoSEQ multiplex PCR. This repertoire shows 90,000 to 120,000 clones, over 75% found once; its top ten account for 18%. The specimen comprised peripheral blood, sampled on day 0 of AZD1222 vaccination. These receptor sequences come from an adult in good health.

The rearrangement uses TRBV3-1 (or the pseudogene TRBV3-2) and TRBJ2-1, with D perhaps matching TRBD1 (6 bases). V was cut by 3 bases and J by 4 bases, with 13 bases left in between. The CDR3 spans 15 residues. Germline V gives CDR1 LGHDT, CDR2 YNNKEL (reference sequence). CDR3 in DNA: TGTGCCAGCAGCCAGCGTGGGGGCCCATACAATGAGCAGTTCTTC. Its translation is CASSQRGGPYNEQFF.

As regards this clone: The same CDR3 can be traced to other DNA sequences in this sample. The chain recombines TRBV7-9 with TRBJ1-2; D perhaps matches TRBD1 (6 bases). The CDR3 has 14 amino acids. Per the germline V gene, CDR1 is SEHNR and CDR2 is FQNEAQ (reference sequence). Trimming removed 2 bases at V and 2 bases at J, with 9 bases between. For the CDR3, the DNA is TGTGCCAGCAGCTTACCAGGGGCGAACTATGGCTACACCTTC. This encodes CASSLPGANYGYTF.

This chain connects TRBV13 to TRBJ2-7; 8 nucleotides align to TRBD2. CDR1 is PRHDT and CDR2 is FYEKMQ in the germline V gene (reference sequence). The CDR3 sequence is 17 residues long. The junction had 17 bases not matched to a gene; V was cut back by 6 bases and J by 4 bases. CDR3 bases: TGTGCCAGCAGAGATGCCGGGACTAGTGGGGGGGAATACGAGCAGTACTTC. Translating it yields CASRDAGTSGGEYEQYF.

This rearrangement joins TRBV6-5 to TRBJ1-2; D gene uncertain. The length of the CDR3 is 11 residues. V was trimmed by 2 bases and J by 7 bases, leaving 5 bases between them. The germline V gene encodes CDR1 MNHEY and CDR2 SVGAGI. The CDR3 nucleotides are TGTGCCAGCAGTTACAGATCTGGCTACACCTTC. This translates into CASSYRSGYTF.

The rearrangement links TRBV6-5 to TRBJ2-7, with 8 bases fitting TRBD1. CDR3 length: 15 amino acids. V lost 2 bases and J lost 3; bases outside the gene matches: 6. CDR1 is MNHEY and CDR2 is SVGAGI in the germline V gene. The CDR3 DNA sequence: TGTGCCAGCAGTTACGAAAGGACAGGGAGCTACGAGCAGTACTTC. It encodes CASSYERTGSYEQYF.

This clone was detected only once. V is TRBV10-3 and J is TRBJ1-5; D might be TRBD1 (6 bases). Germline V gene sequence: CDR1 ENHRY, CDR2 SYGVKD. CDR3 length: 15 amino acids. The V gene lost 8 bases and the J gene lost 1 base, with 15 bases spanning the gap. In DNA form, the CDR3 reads TGTGCCATCGGGAAGGGGGAGATGAGCAATCAGCCCCAGCATTTT. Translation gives CAIGKGEMSNQPQHF.

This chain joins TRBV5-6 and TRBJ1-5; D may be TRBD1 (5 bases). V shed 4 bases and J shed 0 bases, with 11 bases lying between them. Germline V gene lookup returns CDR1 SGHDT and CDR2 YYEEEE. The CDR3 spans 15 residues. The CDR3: CASSPGLNSNQPQHF. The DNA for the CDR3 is TGTGCCAGCAGCCCGGGACTCAATAGCAATCAGCCCCAGCATTTT.

The DNA of the CDR3 is TGTGCCAGCAGCAAAGTTAGGGGGCTTTGGGGCTACACCTTC. This sequence encodes CASSKVRGLWGYTF. The chain recombines TRBV21-1 with TRBJ1-2; TRBD1 is the table's D call and was not checked against the DNA. TRBV21-1 is annotated as a pseudogene. This CDR3 has 14 amino acids.

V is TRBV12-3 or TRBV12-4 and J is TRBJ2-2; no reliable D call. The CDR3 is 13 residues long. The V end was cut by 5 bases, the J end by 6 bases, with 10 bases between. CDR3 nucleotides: TGTGCCAGCAGTCGCACCCAAGCCGGGGAGCTGTTTTTT. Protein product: CASSRTQAGELFF.

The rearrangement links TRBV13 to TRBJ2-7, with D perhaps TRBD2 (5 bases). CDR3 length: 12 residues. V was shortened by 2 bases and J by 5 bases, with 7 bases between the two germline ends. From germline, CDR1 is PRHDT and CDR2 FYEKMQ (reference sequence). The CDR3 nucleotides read TGTGCCAGCAGCTTAACCGGGGACGAGCAGTACTTC. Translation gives CASSLTGDEQYF. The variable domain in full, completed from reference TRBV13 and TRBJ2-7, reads AAGVIQSPRHLIKEKRETATLKCYPIPRHDTVYWYQQGPGQDPQFLISFYEKMQSDKGSIPDRFSAQQFSDYHSELNMSSLELGDSALYFCASSLTGDEQYFGPGTRLTVT.

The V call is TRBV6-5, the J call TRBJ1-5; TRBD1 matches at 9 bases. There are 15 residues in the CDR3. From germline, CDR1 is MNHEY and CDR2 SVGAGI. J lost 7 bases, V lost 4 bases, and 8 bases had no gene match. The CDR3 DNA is TGTGCCAGCAGTTCGGGACAGGGAGTGGGGCAGCCCCAGCATTTT. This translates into CASSSGQGVGQPQHF.

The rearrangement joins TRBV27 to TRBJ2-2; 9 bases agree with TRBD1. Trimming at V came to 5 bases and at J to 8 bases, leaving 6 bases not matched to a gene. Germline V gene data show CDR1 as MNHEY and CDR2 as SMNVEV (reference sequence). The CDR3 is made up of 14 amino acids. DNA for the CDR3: TGTGCCAGCAGTCGGCGGACAGGGGCTGGGGAGCTGTTTTTT. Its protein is CASSRRTGAGELFF.

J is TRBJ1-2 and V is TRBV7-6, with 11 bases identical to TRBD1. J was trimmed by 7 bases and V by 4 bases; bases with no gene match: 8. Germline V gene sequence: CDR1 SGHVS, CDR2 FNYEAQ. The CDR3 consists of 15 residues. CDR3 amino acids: CASSYGQGAQTGYTF. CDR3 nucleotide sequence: TGTGCCAGCAGCTATGGACAGGGGGCCCAGACTGGCTACACCTTC.

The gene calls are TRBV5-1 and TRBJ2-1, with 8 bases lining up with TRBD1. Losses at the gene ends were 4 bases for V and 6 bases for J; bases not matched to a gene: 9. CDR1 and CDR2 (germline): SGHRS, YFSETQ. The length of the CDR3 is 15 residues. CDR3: CASSRGQVLLNEQFF. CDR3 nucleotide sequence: TGCGCCAGCAGCCGGGGACAGGTCCTTCTCAATGAGCAGTTCTTC. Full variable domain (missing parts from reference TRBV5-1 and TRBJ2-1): KAGVTQTPRYLIKTRGQQVTLSCSPISGHRSVSWYQQTPGQGLQFLFEYFSETQRNKGNFPGRFSGRQFSNSRSEMNVSTLELGDSALYLCASSRGQVLLNEQFFGPGTRLTVL.

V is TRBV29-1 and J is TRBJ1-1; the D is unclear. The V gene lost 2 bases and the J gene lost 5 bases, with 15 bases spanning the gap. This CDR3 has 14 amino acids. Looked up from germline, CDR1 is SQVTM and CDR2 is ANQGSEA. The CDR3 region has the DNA TGCAGCGTTGAATTCGGGCCCCTGGGGACTGAAGCTTTCTTT. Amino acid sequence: CSVEFGPLGTEAFF.

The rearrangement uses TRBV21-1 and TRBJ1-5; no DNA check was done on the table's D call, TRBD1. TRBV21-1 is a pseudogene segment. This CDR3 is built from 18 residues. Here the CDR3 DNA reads TGTGCCAGCAGCTCGCAAGGTCAACAGGAACGAAGCAATCAGCCCCAGCATTTT. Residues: CASSSQGQQERSNQPQHF.

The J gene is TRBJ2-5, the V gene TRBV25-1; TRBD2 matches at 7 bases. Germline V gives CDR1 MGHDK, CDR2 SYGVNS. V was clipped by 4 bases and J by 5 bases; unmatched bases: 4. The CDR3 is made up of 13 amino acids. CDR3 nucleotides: TGTGCCAGCAGTGTTGTGGGGGGGGAGACCCAGTACTTC. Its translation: CASSVVGGETQYF.

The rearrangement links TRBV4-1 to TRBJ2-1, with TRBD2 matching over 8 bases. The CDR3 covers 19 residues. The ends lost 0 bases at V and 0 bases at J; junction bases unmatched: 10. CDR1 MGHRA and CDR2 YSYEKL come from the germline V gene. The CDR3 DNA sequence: TGCGCCAGCAGCCAAGACGGGACTAGTGGGCAAAGCTCCTACAATGAGCAGTTCTTC. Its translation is CASSQDGTSGQSSYNEQFF.

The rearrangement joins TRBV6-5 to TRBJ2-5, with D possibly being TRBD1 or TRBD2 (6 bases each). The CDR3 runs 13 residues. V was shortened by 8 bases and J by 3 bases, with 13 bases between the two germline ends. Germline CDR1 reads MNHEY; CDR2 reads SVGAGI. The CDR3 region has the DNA TGTGCCAGCCGAGGGGGGCGTAAAGAGACCCAGTACTTC. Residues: CASRGGRKETQYF.

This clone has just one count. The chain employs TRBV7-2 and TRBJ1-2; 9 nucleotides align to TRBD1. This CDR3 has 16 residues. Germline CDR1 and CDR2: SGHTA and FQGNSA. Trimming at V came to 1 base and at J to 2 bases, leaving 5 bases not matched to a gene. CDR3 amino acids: CASSLVEGQGNYGYTF. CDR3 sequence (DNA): TGTGCCAGCAGCTTAGTGGAGGGACAGGGCAACTATGGCTACACCTTC.

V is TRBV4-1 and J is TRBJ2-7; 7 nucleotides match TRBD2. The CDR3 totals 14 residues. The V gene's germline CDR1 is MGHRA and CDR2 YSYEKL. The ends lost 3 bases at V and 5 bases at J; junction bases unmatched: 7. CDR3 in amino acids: CASSHLVGGNEQYF. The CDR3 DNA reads TGCGCCAGCAGCCACCTAGTGGGGGGGAACGAGCAGTACTTC.

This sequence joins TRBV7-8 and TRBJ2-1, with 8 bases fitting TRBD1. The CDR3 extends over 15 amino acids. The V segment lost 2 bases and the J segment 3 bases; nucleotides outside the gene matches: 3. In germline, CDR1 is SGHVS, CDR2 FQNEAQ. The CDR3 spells CASSLQGAVYNEQFF. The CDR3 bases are TGTGCCAGCAGCTTACAGGGGGCGGTCTACAATGAGCAGTTCTTC.

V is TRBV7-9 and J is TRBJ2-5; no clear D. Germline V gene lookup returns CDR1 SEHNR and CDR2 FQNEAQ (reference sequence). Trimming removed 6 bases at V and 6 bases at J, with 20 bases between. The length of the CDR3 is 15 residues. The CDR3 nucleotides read TGTGCCAGCAGGCGAGACGGTATCTCCCTACAGACCCAGTACTTC. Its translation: CASRRDGISLQTQYF.

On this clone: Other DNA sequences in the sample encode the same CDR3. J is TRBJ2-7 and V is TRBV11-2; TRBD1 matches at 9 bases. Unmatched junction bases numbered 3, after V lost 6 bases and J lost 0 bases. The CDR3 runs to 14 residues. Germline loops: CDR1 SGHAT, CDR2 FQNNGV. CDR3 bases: TGTGCCAGCAGGGGACAGGGCGGCTCCTACGAGCAGTACTTC. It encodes CASRGQGGSYEQYF.

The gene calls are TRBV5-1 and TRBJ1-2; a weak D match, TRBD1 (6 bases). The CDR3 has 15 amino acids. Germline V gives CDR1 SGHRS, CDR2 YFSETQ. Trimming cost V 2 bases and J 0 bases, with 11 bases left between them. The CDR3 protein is CASSFKTGSNYGYTF. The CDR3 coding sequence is TGCGCCAGCAGCTTTAAGACAGGTTCTAACTATGGCTACACCTTC.

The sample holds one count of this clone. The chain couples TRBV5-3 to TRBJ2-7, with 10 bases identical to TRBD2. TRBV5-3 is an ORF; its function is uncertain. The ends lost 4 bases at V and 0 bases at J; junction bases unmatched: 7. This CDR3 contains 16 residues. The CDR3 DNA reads TGTGCCAGAAGCACTAGGGTAGCGGGGGGCTCCTACGAGCAGTACTTC. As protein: CARSTRVAGGSYEQYF.

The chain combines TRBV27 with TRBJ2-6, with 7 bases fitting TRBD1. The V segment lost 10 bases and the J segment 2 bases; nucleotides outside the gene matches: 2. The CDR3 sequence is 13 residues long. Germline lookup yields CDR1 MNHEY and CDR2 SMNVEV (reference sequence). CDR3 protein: CATQGAGANVLTF. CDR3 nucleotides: TGTGCCACTCAGGGGGCTGGGGCCAACGTCCTGACTTTC.

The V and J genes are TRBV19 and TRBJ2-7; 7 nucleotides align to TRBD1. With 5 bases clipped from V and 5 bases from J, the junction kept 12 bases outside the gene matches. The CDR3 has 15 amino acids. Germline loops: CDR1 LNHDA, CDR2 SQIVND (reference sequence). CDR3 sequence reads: CASSLSDRIGDEQYF. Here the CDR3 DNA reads TGTGCCAGTAGTTTATCGGACAGGATTGGCGACGAGCAGTACTTC.